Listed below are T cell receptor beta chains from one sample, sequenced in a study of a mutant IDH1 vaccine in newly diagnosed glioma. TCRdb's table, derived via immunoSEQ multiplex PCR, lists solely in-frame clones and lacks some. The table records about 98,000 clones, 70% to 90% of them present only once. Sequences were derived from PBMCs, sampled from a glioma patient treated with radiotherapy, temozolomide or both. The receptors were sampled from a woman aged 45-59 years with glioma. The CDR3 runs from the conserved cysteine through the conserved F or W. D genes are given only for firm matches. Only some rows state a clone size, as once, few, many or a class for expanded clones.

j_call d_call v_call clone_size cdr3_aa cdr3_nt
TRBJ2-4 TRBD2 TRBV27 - CASSPLAGGPLAKNIQYF TGTGCCAGCAGTCCGCTCGCGGGAGGGCCCCTAGCCAAAAACATTCAGTACTTC
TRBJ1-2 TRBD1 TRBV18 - CASSPGQIDGYTF TGTGCCAGCTCGCCGGGACAGATAGATGGCTACACCTTC
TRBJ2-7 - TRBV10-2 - CASRDYEQYF TGCGCCAGCAGAGACTACGAGCAGTACTTC
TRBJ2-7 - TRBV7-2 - CASSLAWGQGTSYEQYF TGTGCCAGCAGCTTAGCGTGGGGCCAGGGGACTTCCTACGAGCAGTACTTC
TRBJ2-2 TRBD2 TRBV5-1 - CASRLGLAGGRNTGELFF TGCGCCAGCAGGTTGGGACTAGCGGGAGGCCGAAACACCGGGGAGCTGTTTTTT
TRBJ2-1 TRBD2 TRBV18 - CASSPTSGRVNEQFF TGTGCCAGCTCACCAACTAGCGGGAGGGTCAATGAGCAGTTCTTC
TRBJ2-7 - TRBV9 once CASSASMGHEQYF TGTGCCAGCAGCGCTTCTATGGGCCACGAGCAGTACTTC
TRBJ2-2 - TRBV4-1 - CASSLDRPAGELFF TGCGCCAGCAGCTTAGATCGTCCGGCCGGGGAGCTGTTTTTT
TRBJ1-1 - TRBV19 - CASSTAREWDTEAFF TGTGCCAGTAGTACCGCCAGGGAATGGGACACTGAAGCTTTCTTT
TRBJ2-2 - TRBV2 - CASSEYQYRVTGELFF TGTGCCAGCAGTGAATATCAGTACAGAGTCACCGGGGAGCTGTTTTTT
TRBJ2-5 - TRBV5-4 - CASSLGLAAQETQYF TGTGCCAGCAGCTTGGGTCTCGCGGCCCAAGAGACCCAGTACTTC
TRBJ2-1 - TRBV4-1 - CASSQERRDHNEQFF TGCGCCAGCAGCCAAGAGAGGCGGGACCACAATGAGCAGTTCTTC
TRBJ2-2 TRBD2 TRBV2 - CASKSTSGRITGELFF TGTGCCAGCAAGAGCACTAGCGGGAGAATCACCGGGGAGCTGTTTTTT
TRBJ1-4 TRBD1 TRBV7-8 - CASSLWAGGFNEKLFF TGTGCCAGCAGCTTATGGGCAGGGGGGTTTAATGAAAAACTGTTTTTT
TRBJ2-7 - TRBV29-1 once CSVYPGGSGLKYEQYF TGCAGCGTCTACCCCGGTGGGTCAGGGCTGAAATACGAGCAGTACTTC
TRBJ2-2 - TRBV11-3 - CASSITGELFF TGTGCCAGCAGCATAACCGGGGAGCTGTTTTTT
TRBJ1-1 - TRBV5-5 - CASSLVGDMNTEAFF TGTGCCAGCAGCTTGGTCGGGGACATGAACACTGAAGCTTTCTTT
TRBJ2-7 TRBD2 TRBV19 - CASTPRGTSGSGYEQYF TGTGCCAGTACCCCGAGGGGGACTAGCGGGAGTGGCTACGAGCAGTACTTC
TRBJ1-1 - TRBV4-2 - CASSHPTGMNTEAFF TGTGCCAGCAGCCATCCGACAGGCATGAACACTGAAGCTTTCTTT
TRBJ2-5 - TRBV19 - CASSIDLYGETQYF TGTGCCAGTAGTATAGATCTATACGGGGAGACCCAGTACTTC
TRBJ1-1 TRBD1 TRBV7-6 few CASSLSPGQGPEAFF TGTGCCAGCAGCTTATCCCCGGGACAGGGGCCTGAAGCTTTCTTT
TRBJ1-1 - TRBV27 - CASSFLQGRVEAFF TGTGCCAGCAGTTTTTTGCAGGGGAGGGTTGAAGCTTTCTTT
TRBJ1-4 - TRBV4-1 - CASSHPFGGLPRDEKLFF TGCGCCAGCAGCCATCCCTTCGGAGGGCTCCCCAGAGATGAAAAACTGTTTTTT
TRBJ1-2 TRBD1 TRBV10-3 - CAISERQGAGYGYTF TGTGCCATCAGTGAGAGACAGGGGGCAGGCTATGGCTACACCTTC
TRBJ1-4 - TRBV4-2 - CASSQIQGGWANEKLFF TGTGCCAGCAGCCAGATCCAGGGTGGATGGGCTAATGAAAAACTGTTTTTT
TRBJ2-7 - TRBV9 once CASSVAQIGTEQYF TGTGCCAGCAGCGTAGCTCAAATAGGGACCGAGCAGTACTTC
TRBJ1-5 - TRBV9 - CASSVGRNQPQHF TGTGCCAGCAGCGTGGGCAGAAATCAGCCCCAGCATTTT
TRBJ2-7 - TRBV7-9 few CASSHSSGALHF TGTGCCAGCAGCCACTCATCGGGGGCATTACACTTC